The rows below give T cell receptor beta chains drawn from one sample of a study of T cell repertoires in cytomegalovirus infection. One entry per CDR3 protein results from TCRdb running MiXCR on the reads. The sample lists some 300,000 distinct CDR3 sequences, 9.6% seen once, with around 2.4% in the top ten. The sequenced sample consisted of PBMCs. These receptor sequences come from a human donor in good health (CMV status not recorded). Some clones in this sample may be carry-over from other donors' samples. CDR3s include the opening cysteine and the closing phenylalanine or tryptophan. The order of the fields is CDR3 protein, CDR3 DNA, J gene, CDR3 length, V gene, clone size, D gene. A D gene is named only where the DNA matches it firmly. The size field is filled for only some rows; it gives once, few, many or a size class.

cdr3_aa: CASSAGPTSYEQYF
cdr3_nt: TGTGCCAGCAGCGCGGGACCAACCTCCTACGAGCAGTACTTC
j_call: TRBJ2-7
cdr3_length: 14
v_call: TRBV7-6
clone_size: many
d_call: .

cdr3_aa: CASSSDTEAFF
cdr3_nt: TGTGCCAGCAGCTCAGACACTGAAGCTTTCTTT
j_call: TRBJ1-1
cdr3_length: 11
v_call: TRBV5-1
clone_size: many
d_call: .

cdr3_aa: CSASIEQFF
cdr3_nt: TGCAGTGCTAGTATTGAGCAGTTCTTC
j_call: TRBJ2-1
cdr3_length: 9
v_call: TRBV20-1
clone_size: many
d_call: .

cdr3_aa: CASSFLVAGDYNEQFF
cdr3_nt: TGTGCCAGCAGCTTCCTAGTAGCGGGGGATTACAATGAGCAGTTCTTC
j_call: TRBJ2-1
cdr3_length: 16
v_call: TRBV7-2
clone_size: many
d_call: TRBD2

cdr3_aa: CASRPGRRNNEKLFF
cdr3_nt: TGTGCCAGCAGACCTGGACGACGGAATAATGAAAAACTGTTTTTT
j_call: TRBJ1-4
cdr3_length: 15
v_call: TRBV7-8
clone_size: many
d_call: .

cdr3_aa: CASTPYRQFSGNTIYF
cdr3_nt: TGTGCCAGCACCCCCTACCGACAGTTCTCTGGAAACACCATATATTTT
j_call: TRBJ1-3
cdr3_length: 16
v_call: TRBV7-9
clone_size: many
d_call: .

cdr3_aa: CASRPAGVRTGELFF
cdr3_nt: TGTGCCAGCAGACCAGCGGGGGTGCGCACCGGGGAGCTGTTTTTT
j_call: TRBJ2-2
cdr3_length: 15
v_call: TRBV28
clone_size: many
d_call: TRBD2

cdr3_aa: CASSLPGGTDTQYF
cdr3_nt: TGTGCCAGCAGCTTACCGGGCGGCACAGATACGCAGTATTTT
j_call: TRBJ2-3
cdr3_length: 14
v_call: TRBV7-9
clone_size: many
d_call: .

cdr3_aa: CASSGQGQNTGELFF
cdr3_nt: TGTGCCAGCAGCGGACAGGGACAAAACACCGGGGAGCTGTTTTTT
j_call: TRBJ2-2
cdr3_length: 15
v_call: TRBV6-2/TRBV6-3
clone_size: many
d_call: TRBD1

cdr3_aa: CASSQGTGANTEAFF
cdr3_nt: TGTGCCAGCAGCCAAGGAACGGGGGCGAACACTGAAGCTTTCTTT
j_call: TRBJ1-1
cdr3_length: 15
v_call: TRBV4-2
clone_size: few
d_call: .

cdr3_aa: CASSLDRPVYGYTF
cdr3_nt: TGTGCCAGCAGTTTGGACAGGCCTGTCTATGGCTACACCTTC
j_call: TRBJ1-2
cdr3_length: 14
v_call: TRBV12-3/TRBV12-4
clone_size: many
d_call: TRBD1

cdr3_aa: CASSISYGPDTQYF
cdr3_nt: TGTGCCAGCAGTATATCCTACGGGCCAGATACGCAGTATTTT
j_call: TRBJ2-3
cdr3_length: 14
v_call: TRBV28
clone_size: many
d_call: .

cdr3_aa: CASSRGQAGNQPQHF
cdr3_nt: TGTGCCAGCAGTAGGGGACAGGCGGGCAATCAGCCCCAGCATTTT
j_call: TRBJ1-5
cdr3_length: 15
v_call: TRBV28
clone_size: many
d_call: TRBD1

cdr3_aa: CASSYVPGHSEKLFF
cdr3_nt: TGTGCCAGCAGCTATGTCCCGGGACATTCAGAAAAACTGTTTTTT
j_call: TRBJ1-4
cdr3_length: 15
v_call: TRBV7-9
clone_size: .
d_call: .

cdr3_aa: CASSSTLGLAGPSSYNEQFF
cdr3_nt: TGTGCCAGCAGTTCGACCCTGGGACTAGCGGGGCCGAGCTCCTACAATGAGCAGTTCTTC
j_call: TRBJ2-1
cdr3_length: 20
v_call: TRBV11-1
clone_size: few
d_call: TRBD2

cdr3_aa: CASRFRAAGTDTQYF
cdr3_nt: TGTGCCAGCAGATTCCGCGCGGCCGGCACAGATACGCAGTATTTT
j_call: TRBJ2-3
cdr3_length: 15
v_call: TRBV12-3/TRBV12-4
clone_size: many
d_call: .

cdr3_aa: CASSRGTGGGSEPQHF
cdr3_nt: TGTGCCAGCAGCCGTGGGACAGGGGGCGGCTCGGAGCCCCAGCATTTT
j_call: TRBJ1-5
cdr3_length: 16
v_call: TRBV12-3/TRBV12-4
clone_size: many
d_call: TRBD1

cdr3_aa: CASSQNWGGTEAFF
cdr3_nt: TGTGCCAGCAGCCAGAACTGGGGGGGCACTGAAGCTTTCTTT
j_call: TRBJ1-1
cdr3_length: 14
v_call: TRBV14
clone_size: few
d_call: .

cdr3_aa: CASSRQASGGASQETQYF
cdr3_nt: TGTGCCAGCAGCCGACAGGCTAGCGGGGGCGCCTCCCAAGAGACCCAGTACTTC
j_call: TRBJ2-5
cdr3_length: 18
v_call: TRBV7-2
clone_size: many
d_call: TRBD2

cdr3_aa: CASSYPGTGEDQPQHF
cdr3_nt: TGTGCCAGCAGTTACCCCGGGACAGGGGAGGATCAGCCCCAGCATTTT
j_call: TRBJ1-5
cdr3_length: 16
v_call: TRBV6-6
clone_size: .
d_call: TRBD1

cdr3_aa: CASSIVGTYEQYF
cdr3_nt: TGTGCCAGTAGTATCGTGGGCACATACGAGCAGTACTTC
j_call: TRBJ2-7
cdr3_length: 13
v_call: TRBV19
clone_size: many
d_call: .

cdr3_aa: CASTERGAPQETQYF
cdr3_nt: TGTGCCAGCACCGAGCGGGGGGCCCCCCAAGAGACCCAGTACTTC
j_call: TRBJ2-5
cdr3_length: 15
v_call: TRBV28
clone_size: many
d_call: TRBD2

cdr3_aa: CSVARGARETQYF
cdr3_nt: TGCAGCGTCGCGAGGGGGGCCCGGGAGACCCAGTACTTC
j_call: TRBJ2-5
cdr3_length: 13
v_call: TRBV29-1
clone_size: .
d_call: .

cdr3_aa: CSAEKTVMNTEAFF
cdr3_nt: TGCAGCGCTGAAAAGACAGTCATGAACACTGAAGCTTTCTTT
j_call: TRBJ1-1
cdr3_length: 14
v_call: TRBV29-1
clone_size: few
d_call: .

cdr3_aa: CSAHGLAGEYPPSTDTQYF
cdr3_nt: TGCAGTGCTCACGGACTGGCTGGAGAATATCCCCCTAGCACAGATACGCAGTATTTT
j_call: TRBJ2-3
cdr3_length: 19
v_call: TRBV20-1
clone_size: few
d_call: .

cdr3_aa: CASSLPPPPGLGGRAKNIQYF
cdr3_nt: TGCGCCAGCAGCTTGCCCCCCCCCCCGGGACTGGGGGGTAGAGCCAAAAACATTCAGTACTTC
j_call: TRBJ2-4
cdr3_length: 21
v_call: TRBV5-1
clone_size: few
d_call: .

cdr3_aa: CASSYRDTVASNQPQHF
cdr3_nt: TGTGCCAGCAGCTACCGGGACACCGTTGCTAGCAATCAGCCCCAGCATTTT
j_call: TRBJ1-5
cdr3_length: 17
v_call: TRBV7-2
clone_size: many
d_call: .

cdr3_aa: CASSIYRDASYNEQFF
cdr3_nt: TGTGCCAGCAGCATTTACCGGGACGCCTCCTACAATGAGCAGTTCTTC
j_call: TRBJ2-1
cdr3_length: 16
v_call: TRBV7-9
clone_size: many
d_call: .

cdr3_aa: CASSFGGGETQYF
cdr3_nt: TGTGCCAGCAGCTTTGGGGGGGGGGAGACCCAGTACTTC
j_call: TRBJ2-5
cdr3_length: 13
v_call: TRBV7-2
clone_size: many
d_call: TRBD2

cdr3_aa: CASSMGQGGYEQFF
cdr3_nt: TGTGCCAGCAGCATGGGACAGGGTGGGTATGAGCAGTTCTTC
j_call: TRBJ2-1
cdr3_length: 14
v_call: TRBV9
clone_size: many
d_call: TRBD1

cdr3_aa: CASGYGGSNQPQHF
cdr3_nt: TGTGCTAGTGGTTACGGGGGTAGCAATCAGCCCCAGCATTTT
j_call: TRBJ1-5
cdr3_length: 14
v_call: TRBV12-5
clone_size: many
d_call: .

cdr3_aa: CSARGQETSTDTQYF
cdr3_nt: TGCAGTGCTAGGGGACAGGAGACTAGCACAGATACGCAGTATTTT
j_call: TRBJ2-3
cdr3_length: 15
v_call: TRBV20-1
clone_size: .
d_call: TRBD1

cdr3_aa: CASSSPGREDTQYF
cdr3_nt: TGTGCCAGCAGCTCCCCGGGGCGAGAAGATACGCAGTATTTT
j_call: TRBJ2-3
cdr3_length: 14
v_call: TRBV28
clone_size: many
d_call: .

cdr3_aa: CASSLPDRLETQYF
cdr3_nt: TGTGCCAGCAGTCTACCCGACAGGCTAGAGACCCAGTACTTC
j_call: TRBJ2-5
cdr3_length: 14
v_call: TRBV28
clone_size: few
d_call: .

cdr3_aa: CASSSPFYEQYF
cdr3_nt: TGTGCCAGCAGTTCCCCCTTCTACGAGCAGTACTTC
j_call: TRBJ2-7
cdr3_length: 12
v_call: TRBV5-4
clone_size: many
d_call: .

cdr3_aa: CASSPDRVIGKNIQYF
cdr3_nt: TGTGCCAGCTCACCAGACAGGGTCATTGGCAAAAACATTCAGTACTTC
j_call: TRBJ2-4
cdr3_length: 16
v_call: TRBV18
clone_size: .
d_call: TRBD1

cdr3_aa: CEHWEVHTEAFF
cdr3_nt: TGTGAGCACTGGGAAGTACACACTGAAGCTTTCTTT
j_call: TRBJ1-1
cdr3_length: 12
v_call: TRBV7-9
clone_size: many
d_call: .

cdr3_aa: CASSYTGEEETQYF
cdr3_nt: TGTGCCAGCAGTTATACGGGGGAGGAAGAGACCCAGTACTTC
j_call: TRBJ2-5
cdr3_length: 14
v_call: TRBV12-3/TRBV12-4
clone_size: many
d_call: .

cdr3_aa: CASRLLGDTQYF
cdr3_nt: TGTGCCAGCAGACTCCTAGGAGATACGCAGTATTTT
j_call: TRBJ2-3
cdr3_length: 12
v_call: TRBV7-2
clone_size: many
d_call: .

cdr3_aa: CASSQDRVKNNSPLHF
cdr3_nt: TGTGCCAGCAGCCAAGATCGAGTCAAAAATAATTCACCCCTCCACTTT
j_call: TRBJ1-6
cdr3_length: 16
v_call: TRBV14
clone_size: many
d_call: .

cdr3_aa: CASSLDRGETQYF
cdr3_nt: TGTGCCAGCAGCTTAGACAGGGGGGAGACCCAGTACTTC
j_call: TRBJ2-5
cdr3_length: 13
v_call: TRBV7-2
clone_size: many
d_call: TRBD1

cdr3_aa: CASSLLGVGTQYF
cdr3_nt: TGTGCCAGCAGCTTATTAGGGGTGGGGACCCAGTACTTC
j_call: TRBJ2-5
cdr3_length: 13
v_call: TRBV7-2
clone_size: many
d_call: .

cdr3_aa: CASSYSGAFGYTF
cdr3_nt: TGTGCCAGCAGTTACTCGGGGGCATTTGGCTACACCTTC
j_call: TRBJ1-2
cdr3_length: 13
v_call: TRBV6-5
clone_size: many
d_call: .

cdr3_aa: CASRPPGNYGYTF
cdr3_nt: TGTGCCAGCAGACCTCCAGGGAACTATGGCTACACCTTC
j_call: TRBJ1-2
cdr3_length: 13
v_call: TRBV7-9
clone_size: many
d_call: .

cdr3_aa: CASSVDRARGAGELFF
cdr3_nt: TGTGCCAGCAGCGTCGACAGGGCCCGGGGGGCCGGGGAGCTGTTTTTT
j_call: TRBJ2-2
cdr3_length: 16
v_call: TRBV2
clone_size: .
d_call: .

cdr3_aa: CAGGDSGVGYGYTF
cdr3_nt: TGTGCCGGCGGGGACAGCGGCGTCGGCTATGGCTACACCTTC
j_call: TRBJ1-2
cdr3_length: 14
v_call: TRBV6-5
clone_size: .
d_call: TRBD1

cdr3_aa: CASSYGAGVDTGELFF
cdr3_nt: TGTGCCAGCAGTTACGGGGCGGGGGTGGACACCGGGGAGCTGTTTTTT
j_call: TRBJ2-2
cdr3_length: 16
v_call: TRBV6-6
clone_size: many
d_call: TRBD2

cdr3_aa: CASSLWRGRPQHF
cdr3_nt: TGTGCCAGCAGCTTATGGCGCGGGCGGCCCCAGCATTTT
j_call: TRBJ1-5
cdr3_length: 13
v_call: TRBV7-2
clone_size: many
d_call: .

cdr3_aa: CASSLRGVSGYTF
cdr3_nt: TGTGCCAGCAGTTTACGGGGGGTGAGTGGCTACACCTTC
j_call: TRBJ1-2
cdr3_length: 13
v_call: TRBV28
clone_size: .
d_call: .

cdr3_aa: CASSSSGTGFYGYTF
cdr3_nt: TGTGCCAGCAGTTCCTCCGGGACAGGGTTCTATGGCTACACCTTC
j_call: TRBJ1-2
cdr3_length: 15
v_call: TRBV28
clone_size: few
d_call: TRBD1

cdr3_aa: CASSPSQTDTQYF
cdr3_nt: TGTGCCAGCTCACCATCGCAGACAGATACGCAGTATTTT
j_call: TRBJ2-3
cdr3_length: 13
v_call: TRBV18
clone_size: .
d_call: .

cdr3_aa: CASTDPGGIF
cdr3_nt: TGTGCCAGCACTGACCCCGGAGGGATCTTC
j_call: TRBJ2-1
cdr3_length: 10
v_call: TRBV2
clone_size: few
d_call: .

cdr3_aa: CSARRTETNEKLFF
cdr3_nt: TGCAGTGCTAGACGGACAGAAACTAATGAAAAACTGTTTTTT
j_call: TRBJ1-4
cdr3_length: 14
v_call: TRBV20-1
clone_size: .
d_call: .

cdr3_aa: CASSLAGTGNRETQYF
cdr3_nt: TGTGCCAGCAGCTTAGCCGGGACAGGGAATCGTGAGACCCAGTACTTC
j_call: TRBJ2-5
cdr3_length: 16
v_call: TRBV7-2
clone_size: many
d_call: TRBD1

cdr3_aa: CASSLTPWSVAFF
cdr3_nt: TGTGCCAGCAGCTTAACCCCGTGGAGTGTAGCTTTCTTT
j_call: TRBJ1-1
cdr3_length: 13
v_call: TRBV7-3
clone_size: many
d_call: .

cdr3_aa: CASSANPLGGELFF
cdr3_nt: TGTGCCAGCAGCGCTAACCCCTTGGGCGGGGAGCTGTTTTTT
j_call: TRBJ2-2
cdr3_length: 14
v_call: TRBV9
clone_size: many
d_call: .

cdr3_aa: CASTGDRHGYTF
cdr3_nt: TGTGCCAGCACAGGGGACAGACATGGCTACACCTTC
j_call: TRBJ1-2
cdr3_length: 12
v_call: TRBV28
clone_size: few
d_call: TRBD1

cdr3_aa: CSARIQVGGEETQYF
cdr3_nt: TGCAGTGCTAGAATCCAGGTCGGGGGGGAAGAGACCCAGTACTTC
j_call: TRBJ2-5
cdr3_length: 15
v_call: TRBV20-1
clone_size: many
d_call: TRBD2

cdr3_aa: CASSSGQEEETQYF
cdr3_nt: TGTGCCAGCAGTTCGGGACAGGAAGAAGAGACCCAGTACTTC
j_call: TRBJ2-5
cdr3_length: 14
v_call: TRBV13
clone_size: .
d_call: TRBD1

cdr3_aa: CASSLTGGAYQPQHF
cdr3_nt: TGTGCCAGCAGCTTAACAGGGGGCGCCTATCAGCCCCAGCATTTT
j_call: TRBJ1-5
cdr3_length: 15
v_call: TRBV7-2
clone_size: many
d_call: TRBD1